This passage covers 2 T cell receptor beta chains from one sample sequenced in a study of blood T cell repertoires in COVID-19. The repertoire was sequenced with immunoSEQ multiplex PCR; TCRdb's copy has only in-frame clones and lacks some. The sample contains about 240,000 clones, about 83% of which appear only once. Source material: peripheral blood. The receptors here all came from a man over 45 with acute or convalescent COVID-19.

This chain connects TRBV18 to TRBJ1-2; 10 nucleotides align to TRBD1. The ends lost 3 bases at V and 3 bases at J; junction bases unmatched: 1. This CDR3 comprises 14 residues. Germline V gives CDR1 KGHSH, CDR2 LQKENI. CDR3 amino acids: CASSPGTGDYGYTF. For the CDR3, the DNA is TGTGCCAGCTCACCGGGGACAGGGGACTATGGCTACACCTTC.

CDR3 DNA sequence: TGCGCCAGCAGCGATGGGACAGCGAACACTGAAGCTTTCTTT. Amino acid sequence: CASSDGTANTEAFF. The chain carries TRBV5-1 and TRBJ1-1, with 7 positions matching TRBD1. The CDR3 extends over 14 amino acids. CDR1 SGHRS and CDR2 YFSETQ come from the germline V gene. V lost 4 bases and J lost 1; bases outside the gene matches: 4.